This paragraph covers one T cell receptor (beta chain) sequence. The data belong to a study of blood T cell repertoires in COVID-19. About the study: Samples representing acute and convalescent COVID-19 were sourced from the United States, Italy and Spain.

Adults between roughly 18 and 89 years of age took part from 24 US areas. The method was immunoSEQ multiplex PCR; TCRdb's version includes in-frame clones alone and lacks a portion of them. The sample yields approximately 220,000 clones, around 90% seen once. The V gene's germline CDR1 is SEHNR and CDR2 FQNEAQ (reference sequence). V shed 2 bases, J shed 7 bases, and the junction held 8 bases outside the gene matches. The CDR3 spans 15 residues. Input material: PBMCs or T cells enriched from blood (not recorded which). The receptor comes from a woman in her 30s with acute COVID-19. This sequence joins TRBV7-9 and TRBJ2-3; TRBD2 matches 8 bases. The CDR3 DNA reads TGTGCCAGCAGCTTATCGGGCGGGGGGTCGAATACGCAGTATTTT. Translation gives CASSLSGGGSNTQYF.